This T cell receptor (beta chain) was identified in a study of T cell responses to AZD1222 COVID-19 vaccine. This clone was detected only a few times. The repertoire was sequenced with immunoSEQ multiplex PCR; TCRdb's copy has only in-frame clones and lacks some. The sample holds fewer than 250,000 clones, almost 95% seen once. This receptor was identified in an adult in good health. The sample consisted of peripheral blood, taken on day 0 of AZD1222 vaccination.

CDR3 region: CASSAGRDTEAFF. The CDR3 DNA is TGTGCCAGCAGCGCTGGCAGGGACACTGAAGCTTTCTTT. J is TRBJ1-1 and V is TRBV7-9, with TRBD1 as a possible D gene (5 bases). CDR3 size: 13 residues. Trimming pared 5 bases from V and 3 bases from J, leaving 10 bases between. Germline assignment: CDR1 SEHNR and CDR2 FQNEAQ (reference sequence).